Following are 22 T cell receptor beta chains from one sample sequenced in a study of cytotoxic CD8 clonotypes in ibrutinib-treated CLL. Sequenced by immunoSEQ multiplex PCR; TCRdb stores in-frame clones only, minus some. The data contain 30,000 or so clones, 45% to 60% of them seen just once; the ten biggest clones take up over 4.5%. The sample here was PBMCs, taken before ibrutinib treatment. All receptors derive from a human donor with chronic lymphocytic leukemia.

As to this clone: Other DNA variants within this sample encode the same CDR3. The genes are TRBV28 and TRBJ1-4, with a possible D match to TRBD1 (5 bases). The V end was cut by 2 bases, the J end by 6 bases, with 10 bases between. The CDR3 is 14 residues long. CDR1 and CDR2 from the germline V gene are MDHEN and SYDVKM. The CDR3 protein is CASSLRGPHEKLFF. The CDR3 region has the DNA TGTGCCAGCAGTTTAAGGGGACCCCATGAAAAACTGTTTTTT.

This clone was seen a few times. V is TRBV15 and J is TRBJ2-7; a possible D gene is TRBD1 (6 bases). The CDR3 length is 12 residues. Between the trimmed V and J ends, which lost 4 bases and 8 bases, there was a span of 12 bases. The germline V gene encodes CDR1 LNHNV and CDR2 YYDKDF (reference sequence). As DNA, the CDR3 is TGTGCCACCAGCAACCGGGACACCAAGCAGTACTTC. Amino acid sequence: CATSNRDTKQYF. Combining the CDR3 with reference TRBV15 and TRBJ2-7 gives the whole variable domain DAMVIQNPRYQVTQFGKPVTLSCSQTLNHNVMYWYQQKSSQAPKLLFHYYDKDFNNEADTPDNFQSRRPNTSFCFLDIRSPGLGDTAMYLCATSNRDTKQYFGPGTRLTVT.

This chain connects TRBV7-8 to TRBJ2-5; D call uncertain. Germline V lookup: CDR1 SGHVS, CDR2 FQNEAQ. V was cut by 4 bases and J by 5 bases, with 11 bases left in between. The length of the CDR3 is 13 residues. The DNA for the CDR3 is TGTGCCAGCAGCTCTAGATTCAGGGAGACCCAGTACTTC. It yields the protein CASSSRFRETQYF.

This rearrangement joins TRBV2 to TRBJ2-1, with D perhaps matching TRBD2 (5 bases). V was cut by 1 base and J by 9 bases, with 10 bases left in between. The CDR3 loop spans 13 amino acids. CDR1 SNHLY and CDR2 FYNNEI come from the germline V gene. CDR3 sequence reads: CASSEVEEVEQFF. CDR3 DNA sequence: TGTGCCAGCAGTGAAGTCGAGGAGGTTGAGCAGTTCTTC.

V usage is TRBV21-1 and J usage is TRBJ1-6; the tabulated D call, TRBD1, remains unverified against the DNA. TRBV21-1 corresponds to a pseudogene. The CDR3 spans 17 residues. The CDR3 is CASSKSFWAANNSPLHF. The CDR3 coding sequence is TGTGCCAGCAGCAAAAGCTTCTGGGCTGCGAATAATTCACCCCTCCACTTT.

The J gene is TRBJ2-7, the V gene TRBV27; D perhaps matches TRBD1 (6 bases). CDR3 length equals 14 residues. V gave up 7 bases and J gave up 0 bases, with 13 bases separating them. CDR1 is MNHEY, CDR2 SMNVEV, per germline (reference sequence). The CDR3 sequence: CASKGTGSSYEQYF. In DNA form, the CDR3 reads TGTGCCAGCAAAGGCACAGGGAGCTCCTACGAGCAGTACTTC.

This chain joins TRBV7-3 and TRBJ2-5; TRBD2 agrees at 8 bases. The CDR3 length is 14 residues. J was trimmed by 5 bases and V by 2 bases; bases with no gene match: 4. CDR1 SGHTA and CDR2 FQGTGA come from the germline V gene. The CDR3 nucleotides read TGTGCCAGCAGCTTAGCGGGGGGCGCTGAGACCCAGTACTTC. Translated, it gives CASSLAGGAETQYF.

The chain recombines TRBV7-2 with TRBJ2-3; possible D gene TRBD2, 6 bases. The V end lost 0 bases, the J end lost 5 bases, and 12 bases lay between the germline ends. Germline V lookup: CDR1 SGHTA, CDR2 FQGNSA. This CDR3 spans 15 amino acids. The CDR3 nucleotides are TGTGCCAGCAGCTTAGCGGATGGAGGGCAAGATACGCAGTATTTT. As protein: CASSLADGGQDTQYF.

The V gene is TRBV9, the J gene TRBJ2-3; TRBD2 matches at 9 bases. The CDR3 totals 14 residues. The J segment lost 3 bases and the V segment lost 2 bases, leaving 1 base of the junction unmatched. CDR1 is SGDLS, CDR2 YYNGEE, per germline. The CDR3 region has the DNA TGTGCCAGCAGCGTGGGACTAGCTACAGATACGCAGTATTTT. It translates to CASSVGLATDTQYF. Supplemented by reference TRBV9 and TRBJ2-3, the full variable domain reads DSGVTQTPKHLITATGQRVTLRCSPRSGDLSVYWYQQSLDQGLQFLIQYYNGEERAKGNILERFSAQQFPDLHSELNLSSLELGDSALYFCASSVGLATDTQYFGPGTRLTVL.

CDR3 DNA sequence: TGTGCCAGCAAGACAGAGACAGCCGTATCCTACGAGCAGTACTTC. It codes for CASKTETAVSYEQYF. This chain connects TRBV6-6 to TRBJ2-7; D is possibly TRBD1 (5 bases). From germline, CDR1 is MNHNY and CDR2 SVGAGI (reference sequence). This CDR3 comprises 15 residues. Trimming took 7 bases from V and 1 from J, leaving 17 bases between them.

The rearrangement uses TRBV5-1 and TRBJ2-5; TRBD2 is a possible D gene (6 bases). V lost 0 bases, J lost 0 bases, and 6 bases lay in between. CDR1 is SGHRS, CDR2 YFSETQ, per germline. CDR3 length: 14 residues. The DNA of the CDR3 is TGCGCCAGCAGCTTGGGGGACTACCAAGAGACCCAGTACTTC. Translation gives CASSLGDYQETQYF.

The gene calls are TRBV6-1 and TRBJ2-7; 10 nucleotides agree with TRBD2. The V segment lost 1 base and the J segment 2 bases; nucleotides outside the gene matches: 2. Germline V gene data show CDR1 as MNHNS and CDR2 as SASEGT. The CDR3 is 15 amino acids. The CDR3 spells CASSEGLAGAYEQYF. The CDR3 DNA sequence: TGTGCCAGCAGTGAAGGGCTAGCGGGGGCCTACGAGCAGTACTTC.

V usage is TRBV9 and J usage is TRBJ2-1, with 8 bases fitting TRBD1. There are 14 residues in the CDR3. CDR1 and CDR2 from the germline V gene are SGDLS and YYNGEE. The V and J ends lost 0 bases and 9 bases, in that order; junction bases with no gene match: 5. The CDR3 DNA is TGTGCCAGCAGCGTAGGACAGGGGTTTGGTGAGCAGTTCTTC. Translating it yields CASSVGQGFGEQFF.

Comment on this clone: Other DNA sequences of this sample code for an identical CDR3. This chain uses TRBV19 with TRBJ2-2, with 8 nucleotides matching TRBD1. Germline loops: CDR1 LNHDA, CDR2 SQIVND (reference sequence). V lost 3 bases to trimming and J lost 5 bases; unmatched junction nucleotides: 8. CDR3 length: 16 amino acids. The CDR3 sequence is CASSIRTGGGTGELFF. Written as DNA, the CDR3 is TGTGCCAGTAGTATCCGAACAGGGGGAGGTACCGGGGAGCTGTTTTTT. Full variable domain (remainder filled in from reference TRBV19 and TRBJ2-2): DGGITQSPKYLFRKEGQNVTLSCEQNLNHDAMYWYRQDPGQGLRLIYYSQIVNDFQKGDIAEGYSVSREKKESFPLTVTSAQKNPTAFYLCASSIRTGGGTGELFFGEGSRLTVL.

CDR3 in amino acids: CASSLDTGPTEAFF. CDR3 DNA: TGCGCCAGCAGCCTCGACACAGGACCCACTGAAGCTTTCTTT. V usage is TRBV5-1 and J usage is TRBJ1-1; perhaps TRBD1 as D (5 bases). Germline assignment: CDR1 SGHRS and CDR2 YFSETQ. The V and J ends lost 4 bases and 4 bases respectively, with 14 bases between them. The CDR3 sequence is 14 residues long.

This chain links TRBV4-1 with TRBJ2-2; D unclear. Trimming removed 1 base at V and 1 base at J, with 7 bases between. The CDR3 is 15 amino acids. Germline CDR1 MGHRA, CDR2 YSYEKL. CDR3 sequence reads: CASSQVTRNTGELFF. CDR3 sequence (DNA): TGCGCCAGCAGCCAAGTTACCAGGAACACCGGGGAGCTGTTTTTT.

V and J are TRBV7-9 and TRBJ2-6; maybe TRBD2 (5 bases). The germline V gene has CDR1 SEHNR and CDR2 FQNEAQ (reference sequence). The CDR3 length is 17 residues. Trimming left V 2 bases short and J 0 bases short, with 11 bases between. CDR3 region: CASSLTGSSSGANVLTF. CDR3 nucleotide sequence: TGTGCCAGCAGCTTAACGGGAAGCAGCTCTGGGGCCAACGTCCTGACTTTC.

J is TRBJ1-5 and V is TRBV5-1, with D possibly TRBD1 on 5 matching bases. The V end lost 4 bases, the J end lost 6 bases, and 11 bases lay between the germline ends. CDR3 length equals 13 residues. Per the germline V gene, CDR1 is SGHRS and CDR2 is YFSETQ. CDR3 nucleotides: TGCGCCAGCAGCACGTATACAGGTCAGCCCCAGCATTTT. This gives the protein CASSTYTGQPQHF.

The CDR3 is CASSLGPFDAEAFF. As DNA, the CDR3 is TGTGCCAGCAGCTTAGGTCCATTCGACGCTGAAGCTTTCTTT. The chain couples TRBV7-2 to TRBJ1-1; D remains unclear. Trimming stripped 1 base from V and 6 bases from J, with 12 bases between. The CDR3 extends over 14 amino acids. The germline gives CDR1 SGHTA, CDR2 FQGNSA.

The gene calls are TRBV19 and TRBJ1-1, with 10 bases fitting TRBD1. Trimming cost V 8 bases and J 8 bases; bases outside gene matches: 8. Germline-derived CDR1 and CDR2 are LNHDA and SQIVND (reference sequence). This CDR3 spans 13 amino acids. CDR3 in amino acids: CASGRRDRGEAFF. In nucleotides, the CDR3 is TGTGCCAGTGGCCGCCGGGACAGGGGAGAAGCTTTCTTT. The entire variable domain, with the rest obtained from reference TRBV19 and TRBJ1-1, is as follows: DGGITQSPKYLFRKEGQNVTLSCEQNLNHDAMYWYRQDPGQGLRLIYYSQIVNDFQKGDIAEGYSVSREKKESFPLTVTSAQKNPTAFYLCASGRRDRGEAFFGQGTRLTVV.

As regards this clone: A far larger clone is one nucleotide away, so this likely arose from a read error. V is TRBV2 and J is TRBJ1-5, with TRBD1 matching over 9 bases. The germline CDR1 and CDR2 sequences are SNHLY and FYNNEI. The length of the CDR3 is 16 residues. CDR3 bases: TGTGCCAGCAGTCGGGGACAGGGTAAGGTCGATCAGTCCCAGCATTTT. This gives the protein CASSRGQGKVDQSQHF.

This clone was counted a few times. The chain has TRBV4-1 and TRBJ2-4, with D unresolved. CDR1 is MGHRA and CDR2 is YSYEKL in the germline V gene. The CDR3 contains 13 residues. V was clipped by 8 bases and J by 8 bases, with 16 bases between them. In DNA, the CDR3 is TGCGCCAGCGGTCCGGAGCCCGGAGACATTCAGTACTTC. Translating gives CASGPEPGDIQYF.